This T cell receptor delta chain was identified during a study of gamma-delta T cells after stem cell transplantation. The germline V gene encodes CDR1 GEAIGNYY and CDR2 EKD. The CDR3 extends over 18 amino acids. TCRdb redid clone calling on the RT-PCR reads using CATT. Here the sample spans about 1,000 delta-chain clones, about a sixth being singletons. Comments on this clone: A far larger clone is only one base removed, so a read error is likely.

The source of this sequence is a human donor. It is not recorded whose cells these are; they may come from a transplant donor. The chain carries TRDV2 and TRDJ3, with 13 bases that match TRDD3. The sample was gamma-delta T cells. The CDR3, as DNA: TGTGCCTGTGACACCGTACTGGGGGATACGCCGGACACCCGACGGATGTTTTTC. It translates to CACDTVLGDTPDTRRMFF.